This TCR beta chain was recorded in a study of identical twins. This clonotype was observed a handful of times. Its antigen is as yet unknown. Study-wide results and limits: Memory repertoires lacked the insertion deficit that abundant cord blood beta clonotypes showed. The study reached conclusions through statistical analysis that was cross-sectional, not following the same donors.

Template switching introduced a universal primer site, and the cDNA bore unique molecular identifiers. TCRdb redid the calling of the 5' RACE reads with MiXCR, one entry per CDR3 protein. This sample has approximately 600,000 distinct CDR3 sequences; nearly 10% occur once, and the top ten carry under 3%. Germline assignment: CDR1 SGHTA and CDR2 FQGNSA. CDR3 length: 12 residues. The V end lost 1 base, the J end lost 12 bases, and 10 bases lay between the germline ends. These data also formed part of another study, on yellow fever vaccine responses in identical twins. That source notes: Twins' T cell vaccine responses reportedly looked partly convergent, partly personalized.

The clonotype comes from a woman between 18 and 29 years old in good health. V and J are TRBV7-2 and TRBJ2-1; D is possibly TRBD2 (6 bases). Specimen: PBMCs. The DNA of the CDR3 is TGTGCCAGCAGCTTAGTTTGGAGGGGGCAGTTCTTC. It specifies CASSLVWRGQFF. Based on the CDR3 plus reference TRBV7-2 and TRBJ2-1, the full variable domain is GAGVSQSPSNKVTEKGKDVELRCDPISGHTALYWYRQSLGQGLEFLIYFQGNSAPDKSGLPSDRFSAERTGGSVSTLTIQRTQQEDSAVYLCASSLVWRGQFFGPGTRLTVL.